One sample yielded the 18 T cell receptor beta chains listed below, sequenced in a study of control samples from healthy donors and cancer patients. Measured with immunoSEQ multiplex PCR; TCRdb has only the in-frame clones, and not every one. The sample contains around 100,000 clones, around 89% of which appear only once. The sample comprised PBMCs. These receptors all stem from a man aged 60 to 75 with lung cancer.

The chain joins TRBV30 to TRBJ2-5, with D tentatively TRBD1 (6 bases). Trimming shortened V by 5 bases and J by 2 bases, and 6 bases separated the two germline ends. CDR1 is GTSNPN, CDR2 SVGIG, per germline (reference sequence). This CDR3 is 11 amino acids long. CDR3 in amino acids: CAWGQQETQYF. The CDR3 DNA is TGTGCCTGGGGACAGCAAGAGACCCAGTACTTC.

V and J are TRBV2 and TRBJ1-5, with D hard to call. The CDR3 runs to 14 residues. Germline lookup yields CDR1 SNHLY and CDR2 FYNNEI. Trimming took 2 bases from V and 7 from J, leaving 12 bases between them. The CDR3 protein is CASSESGRLQPQHF. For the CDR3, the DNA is TGTGCCAGCAGTGAAAGCGGCAGATTGCAGCCCCAGCATTTT.

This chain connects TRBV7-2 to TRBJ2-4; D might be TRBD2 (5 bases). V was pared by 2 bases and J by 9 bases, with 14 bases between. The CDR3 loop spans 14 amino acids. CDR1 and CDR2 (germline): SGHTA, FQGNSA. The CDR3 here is CASSLLGFEGIQYF. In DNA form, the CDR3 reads TGTGCCAGCAGCTTACTAGGCTTTGAGGGCATTCAGTACTTC.

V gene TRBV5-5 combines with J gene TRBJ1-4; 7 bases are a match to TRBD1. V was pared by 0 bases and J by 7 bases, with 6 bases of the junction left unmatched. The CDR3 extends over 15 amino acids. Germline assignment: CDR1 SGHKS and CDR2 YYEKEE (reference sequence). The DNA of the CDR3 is TGTGCCAGCAGCTTGGGACAGGGAAGGGGTGAAAAACTGTTTTTT. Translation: CASSLGQGRGEKLFF.

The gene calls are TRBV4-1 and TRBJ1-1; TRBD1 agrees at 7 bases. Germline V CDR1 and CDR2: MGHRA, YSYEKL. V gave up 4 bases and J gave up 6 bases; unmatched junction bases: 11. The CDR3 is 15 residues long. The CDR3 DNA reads TGCGCCAGCAGCCGAGGGATGACAGGGACGCCTGAAGCTTTCTTT. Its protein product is CASSRGMTGTPEAFF.

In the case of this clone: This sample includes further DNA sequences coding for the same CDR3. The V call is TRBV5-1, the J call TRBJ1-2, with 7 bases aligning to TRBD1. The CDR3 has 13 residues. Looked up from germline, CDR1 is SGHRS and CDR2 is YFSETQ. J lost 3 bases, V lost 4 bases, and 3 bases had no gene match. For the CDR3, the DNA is TGCGCCAGCAGCCCCGGACAGGACTATGGCTACACCTTC. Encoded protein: CASSPGQDYGYTF.

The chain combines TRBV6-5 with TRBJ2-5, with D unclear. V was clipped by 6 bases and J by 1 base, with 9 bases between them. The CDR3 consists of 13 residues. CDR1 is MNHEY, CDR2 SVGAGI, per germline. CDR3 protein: CASRKLVQETQYF. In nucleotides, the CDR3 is TGTGCCAGCAGAAAACTTGTCCAAGAGACCCAGTACTTC.

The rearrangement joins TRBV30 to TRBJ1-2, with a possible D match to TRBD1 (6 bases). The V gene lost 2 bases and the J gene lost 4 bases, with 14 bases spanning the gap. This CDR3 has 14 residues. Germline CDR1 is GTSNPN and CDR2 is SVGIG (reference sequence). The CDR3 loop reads CAWSRQGIAYGYTF. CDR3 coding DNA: TGTGCCTGGAGTCGTCAGGGGATTGCCTATGGCTACACCTTC.

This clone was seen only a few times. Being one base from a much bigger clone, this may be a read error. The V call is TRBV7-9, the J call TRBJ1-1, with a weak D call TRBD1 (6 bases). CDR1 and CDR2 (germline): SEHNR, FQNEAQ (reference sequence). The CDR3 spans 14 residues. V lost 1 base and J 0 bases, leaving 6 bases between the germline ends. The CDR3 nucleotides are TGTGCCAGCAGCTTAGAGGGGGTGAACACTGAAGCTTTCTTT. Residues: CASSLEGVNTEAFF. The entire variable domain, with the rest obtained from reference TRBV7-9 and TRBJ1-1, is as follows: DTGVSQNPRHKITKRGQNVTFRCDPISEHNRLYWYRQTLGQGPEFLTYFQNEAQLEKSRLLSDRFSAERPKGSFSTLEIQRTEQGDSAMYLCASSLEGVNTEAFFGQGTRLTVV.

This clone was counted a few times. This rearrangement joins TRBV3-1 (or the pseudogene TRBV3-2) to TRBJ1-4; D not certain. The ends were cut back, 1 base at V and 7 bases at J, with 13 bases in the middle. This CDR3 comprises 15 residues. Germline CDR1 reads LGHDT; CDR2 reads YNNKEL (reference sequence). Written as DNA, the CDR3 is TGTGCCAGCAGCCAAGTTCAAATGGGTGGTGAAAAACTGTTTTTT. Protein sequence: CASSQVQMGGEKLFF.

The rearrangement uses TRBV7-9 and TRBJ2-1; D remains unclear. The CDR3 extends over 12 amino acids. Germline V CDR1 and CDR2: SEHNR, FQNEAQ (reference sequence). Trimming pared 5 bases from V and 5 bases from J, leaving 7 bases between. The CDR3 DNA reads TGTGCCAGCAGCCGACCCGACAATGAGCAGTTCTTC. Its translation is CASSRPDNEQFF.

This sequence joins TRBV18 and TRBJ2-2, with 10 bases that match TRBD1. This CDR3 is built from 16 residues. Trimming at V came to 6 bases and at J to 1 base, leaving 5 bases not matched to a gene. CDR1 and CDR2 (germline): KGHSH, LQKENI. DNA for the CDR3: TGTGCCAGCTCCCTCCGGGACAGGGGGAACACCGGGGAGCTGTTTTTT. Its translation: CASSLRDRGNTGELFF.

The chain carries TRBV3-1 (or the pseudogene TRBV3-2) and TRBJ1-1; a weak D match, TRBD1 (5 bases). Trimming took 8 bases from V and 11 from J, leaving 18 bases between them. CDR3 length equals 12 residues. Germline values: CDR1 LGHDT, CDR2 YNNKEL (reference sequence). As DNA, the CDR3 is TGTGCCAGCGATAATAGGGGTGGTGACGCTTTCTTT. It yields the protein CASDNRGGDAFF.

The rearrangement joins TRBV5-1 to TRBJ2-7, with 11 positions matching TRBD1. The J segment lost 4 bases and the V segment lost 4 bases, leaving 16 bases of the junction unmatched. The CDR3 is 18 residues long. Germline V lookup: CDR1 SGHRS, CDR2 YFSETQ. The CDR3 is CASSRYGAGTGGTYEQYF. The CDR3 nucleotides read TGCGCCAGCAGCCGTTACGGCGCCGGGACAGGGGGGACGTACGAGCAGTACTTC.

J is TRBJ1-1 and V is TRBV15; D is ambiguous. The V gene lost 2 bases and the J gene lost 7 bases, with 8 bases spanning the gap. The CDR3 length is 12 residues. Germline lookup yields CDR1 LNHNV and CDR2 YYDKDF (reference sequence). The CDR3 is CATSRRALEAFF. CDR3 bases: TGTGCCACCAGCAGACGGGCCCTTGAAGCTTTCTTT.

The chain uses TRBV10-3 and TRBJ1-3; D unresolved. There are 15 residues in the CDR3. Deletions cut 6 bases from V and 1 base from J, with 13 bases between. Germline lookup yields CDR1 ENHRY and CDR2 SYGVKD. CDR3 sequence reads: CAIRDGGASGNTIYF. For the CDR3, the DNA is TGTGCCATCAGGGATGGAGGTGCATCTGGAAACACCATATATTTT.

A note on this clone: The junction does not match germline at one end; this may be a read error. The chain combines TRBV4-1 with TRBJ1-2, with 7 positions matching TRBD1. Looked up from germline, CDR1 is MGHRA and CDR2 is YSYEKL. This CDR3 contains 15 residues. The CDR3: CASSQGVLQGFGYTF. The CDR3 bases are TGCGCCAGCAGTCAAGGCGTCCTACAGGGGTTTGGCTACACCTTC.

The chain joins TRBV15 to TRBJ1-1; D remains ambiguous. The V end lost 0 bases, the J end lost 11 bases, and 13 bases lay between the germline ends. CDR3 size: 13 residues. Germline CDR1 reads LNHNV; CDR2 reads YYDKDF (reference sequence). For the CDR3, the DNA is TGTGCCACCAGCAGAGATCAAGTTTATGAGGCTTTCTTT. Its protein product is CATSRDQVYEAFF.